The clone carrying this TCR beta chain was seen only a few times. The CDR3 consists of 14 residues. V was cut by 3 bases and J by 1 base, with 10 bases left in between. CDR1 and CDR2 from the germline V gene are SGHNT and YYREEE (reference sequence). Clones were sequenced by immunoSEQ multiplex PCR, and TCRdb holds only the in-frame ones, with some missing. Of approximately 350,000 clones listed, approximately 79% were seen once; the top ten hold around 10%. These data are taken from a study of shared clonotypes between healthy human individuals. All participating donors were Caucasian adults from Nashville, Tennessee.

The rearrangement joins TRBV5-4 to TRBJ1-1, with D possibly being TRBD1 (5 bases). The sequence was obtained from a man aged 25-45 years in good health. Material: memory CD4+ T cells sorted from blood. This sample's subset: CD45RA-negative fraction. The CDR3 region has the DNA TGTGCCAGCAGCTGGGGACGGGGGAACACTGAAGCTTTCTTT. It specifies CASSWGRGNTEAFF. Based on the CDR3 plus reference TRBV5-4 and TRBJ1-1, the full variable domain is ETGVTQSPTHLIKTRGQQVTLRCSSQSGHNTVSWYQQALGQGPQFIFQYYREEENGRGNFPPRFSGLQFPNYSSELNVNALELDDSALYLCASSWGRGNTEAFFGQGTRLTVV.